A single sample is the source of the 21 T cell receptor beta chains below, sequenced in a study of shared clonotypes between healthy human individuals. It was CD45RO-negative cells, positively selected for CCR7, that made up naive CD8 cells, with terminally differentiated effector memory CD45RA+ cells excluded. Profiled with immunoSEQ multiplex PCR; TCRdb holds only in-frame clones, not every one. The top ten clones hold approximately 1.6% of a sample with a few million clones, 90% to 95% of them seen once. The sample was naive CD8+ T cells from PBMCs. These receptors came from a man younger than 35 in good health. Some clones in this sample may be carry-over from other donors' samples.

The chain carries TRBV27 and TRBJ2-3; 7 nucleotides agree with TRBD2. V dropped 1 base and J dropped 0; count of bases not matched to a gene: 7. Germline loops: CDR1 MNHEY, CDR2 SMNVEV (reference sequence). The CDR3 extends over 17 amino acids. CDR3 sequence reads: CASSLYASGDSTDTQYF. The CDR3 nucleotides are TGTGCCAGCAGTTTATATGCCAGCGGGGACAGCACAGATACGCAGTATTTT.

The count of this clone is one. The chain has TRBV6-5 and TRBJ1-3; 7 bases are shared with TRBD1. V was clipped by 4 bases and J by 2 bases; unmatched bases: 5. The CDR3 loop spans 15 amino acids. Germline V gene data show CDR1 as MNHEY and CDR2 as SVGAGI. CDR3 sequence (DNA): TGTGCCAGCAGTTGGGACAGCACCCCTGGAAACACCATATATTTT. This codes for CASSWDSTPGNTIYF.

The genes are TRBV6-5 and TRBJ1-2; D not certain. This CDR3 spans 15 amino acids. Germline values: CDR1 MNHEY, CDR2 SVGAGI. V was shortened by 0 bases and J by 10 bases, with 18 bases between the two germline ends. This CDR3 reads CASSYSVRQSSHYTF. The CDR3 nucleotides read TGTGCCAGCAGTTACTCTGTTCGGCAGAGCTCCCACTACACCTTC.

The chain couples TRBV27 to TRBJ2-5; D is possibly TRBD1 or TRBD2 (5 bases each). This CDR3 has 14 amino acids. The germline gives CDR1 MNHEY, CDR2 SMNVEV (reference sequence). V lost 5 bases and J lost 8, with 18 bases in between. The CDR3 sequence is CASSNLRDLFTQYF. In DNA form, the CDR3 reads TGTGCCAGCAGTAATCTCCGGGACCTGTTCACCCAGTACTTC.

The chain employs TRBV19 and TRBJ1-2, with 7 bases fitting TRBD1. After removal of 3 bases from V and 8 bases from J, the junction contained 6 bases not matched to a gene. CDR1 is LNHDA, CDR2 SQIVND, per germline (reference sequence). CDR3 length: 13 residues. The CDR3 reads CASSIKTGRGYTF. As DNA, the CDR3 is TGTGCCAGTAGTATCAAGACAGGGCGCGGCTACACCTTC. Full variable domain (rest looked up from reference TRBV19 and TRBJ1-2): DGGITQSPKYLFRKEGQNVTLSCEQNLNHDAMYWYRQDPGQGLRLIYYSQIVNDFQKGDIAEGYSVSREKKESFPLTVTSAQKNPTAFYLCASSIKTGRGYTFGSGTRLTVV.

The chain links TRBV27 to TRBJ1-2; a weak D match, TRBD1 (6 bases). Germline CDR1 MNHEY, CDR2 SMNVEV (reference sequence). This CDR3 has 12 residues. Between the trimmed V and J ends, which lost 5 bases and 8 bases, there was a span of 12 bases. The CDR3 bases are TGTGCCAGCAGTGCAGGGGAAGGGGGCTACACCTTC. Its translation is CASSAGEGGYTF.

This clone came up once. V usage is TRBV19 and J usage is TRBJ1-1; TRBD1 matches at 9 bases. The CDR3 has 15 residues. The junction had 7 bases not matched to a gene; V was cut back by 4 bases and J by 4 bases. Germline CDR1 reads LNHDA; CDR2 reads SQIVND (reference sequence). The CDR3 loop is CASSTGTGRRTEAFF. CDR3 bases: TGTGCCAGTAGTACCGGGACAGGGCGGCGCACTGAAGCTTTCTTT.

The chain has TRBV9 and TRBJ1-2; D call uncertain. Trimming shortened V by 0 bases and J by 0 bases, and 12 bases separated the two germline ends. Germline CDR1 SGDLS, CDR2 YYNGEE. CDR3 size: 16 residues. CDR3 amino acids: CASSVDSREPNYGYTF. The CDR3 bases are TGTGCCAGCAGCGTAGATTCGAGGGAACCTAACTATGGCTACACCTTC.

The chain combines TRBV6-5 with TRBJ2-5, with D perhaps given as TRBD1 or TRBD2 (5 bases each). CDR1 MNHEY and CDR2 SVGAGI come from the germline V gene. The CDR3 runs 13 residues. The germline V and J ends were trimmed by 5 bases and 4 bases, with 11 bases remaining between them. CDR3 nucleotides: TGTGCCAGCAGTCCCGGGGCCCGAGAGACCCAGTACTTC. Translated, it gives CASSPGARETQYF.

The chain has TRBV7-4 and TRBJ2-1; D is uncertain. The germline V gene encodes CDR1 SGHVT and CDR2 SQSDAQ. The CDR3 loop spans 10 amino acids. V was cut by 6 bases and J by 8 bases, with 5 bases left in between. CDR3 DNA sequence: TGTGCCAGCAGAACCCATGAGCAGTTCTTC. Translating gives CASRTHEQFF.

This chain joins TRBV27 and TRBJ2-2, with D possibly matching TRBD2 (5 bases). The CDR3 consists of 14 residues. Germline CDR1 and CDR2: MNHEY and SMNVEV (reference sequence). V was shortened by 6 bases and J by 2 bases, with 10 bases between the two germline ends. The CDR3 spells CASREGGNTGELFF. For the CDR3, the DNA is TGTGCCAGCAGGGAAGGAGGCAACACCGGGGAGCTGTTTTTT.

In nucleotides, the CDR3 is TGCGCCAGCAGCTTAAAATGGACAGGTTCGGATGAGACCCAGTACTTC. Encoded protein: CASSLKWTGSDETQYF. The chain couples TRBV5-1 to TRBJ2-5; TRBD1 aligns across 7 bases. V trimming: 2 bases; J trimming: 5 bases; junction bases outside the gene matches: 12. The germline V gene encodes CDR1 SGHRS and CDR2 YFSETQ. CDR3 length: 16 residues.

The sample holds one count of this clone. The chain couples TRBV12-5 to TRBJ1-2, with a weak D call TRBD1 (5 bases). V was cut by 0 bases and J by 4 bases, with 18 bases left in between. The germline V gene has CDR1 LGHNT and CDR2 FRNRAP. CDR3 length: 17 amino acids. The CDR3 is CASGLVLPTGVGYGYTF. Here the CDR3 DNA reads TGTGCTAGTGGTTTGGTCTTGCCAACGGGGGTCGGCTATGGCTACACCTTC.

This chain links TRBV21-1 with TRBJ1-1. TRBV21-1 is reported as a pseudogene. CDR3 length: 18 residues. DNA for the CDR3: TGTGCCAGCAGCAAAGCGTTTGTCGGTACCGGGGGAGGCACTGAAGCTTTCTTT. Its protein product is CASSKAFVGTGGGTEAFF.

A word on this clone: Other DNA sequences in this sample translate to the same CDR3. The CDR3 loop reads CASSDGYEQFF. CDR3 sequence (DNA): TGTGCCAGCAGTGATGGTTATGAGCAGTTCTTC. The J gene is TRBJ2-1, the V gene TRBV9, with D unclear. V shed 5 bases and J shed 8 bases, with 8 bases lying between them. Looked up from germline, CDR1 is SGDLS and CDR2 is YYNGEE. This CDR3 has 11 residues.

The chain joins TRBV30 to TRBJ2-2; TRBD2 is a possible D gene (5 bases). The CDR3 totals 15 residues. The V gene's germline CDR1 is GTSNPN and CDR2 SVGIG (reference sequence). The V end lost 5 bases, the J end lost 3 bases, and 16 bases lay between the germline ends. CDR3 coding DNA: TGTGCCTGGGCAAGCCGGGATTGGTACACCGGGGAGCTGTTTTTT. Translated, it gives CAWASRDWYTGELFF.

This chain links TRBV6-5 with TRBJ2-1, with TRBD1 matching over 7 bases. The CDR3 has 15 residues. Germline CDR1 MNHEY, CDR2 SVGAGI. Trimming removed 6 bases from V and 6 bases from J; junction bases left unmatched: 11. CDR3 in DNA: TGTGCCAGCAGCCCACAGGGGTATTCTGGCAATGAGCAGTTCTTC. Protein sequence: CASSPQGYSGNEQFF.

This CDR3 reads CAWSPLGELFF. The CDR3 DNA follows: TGTGCCTGGAGTCCCCTAGGGGAGCTGTTTTTT. The chain is built from TRBV30 and TRBJ2-2; D not certain. Germline V gives CDR1 GTSNPN, CDR2 SVGIG (reference sequence). The CDR3 has 11 residues. Trimming shortened V by 2 bases and J by 8 bases, and 6 bases separated the two germline ends.

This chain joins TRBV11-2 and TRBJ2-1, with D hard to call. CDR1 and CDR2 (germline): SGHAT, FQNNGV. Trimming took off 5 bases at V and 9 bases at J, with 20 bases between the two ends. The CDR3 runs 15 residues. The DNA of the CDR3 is TGTGCCAGCAGCCTCCTCTCAGTCTCGCTGGGTGAGCAGTTCTTC. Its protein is CASSLLSVSLGEQFF. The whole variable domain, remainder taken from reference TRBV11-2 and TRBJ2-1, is EAGVAQSPRYKIIEKRQSVAFWCNPISGHATLYWYQQILGQGPKLLIQFQNNGVVDDSQLPKDRFSAERLKGVDSTLKIQPAKLEDSAVYLCASSLLSVSLGEQFFGPGTRLTVL.

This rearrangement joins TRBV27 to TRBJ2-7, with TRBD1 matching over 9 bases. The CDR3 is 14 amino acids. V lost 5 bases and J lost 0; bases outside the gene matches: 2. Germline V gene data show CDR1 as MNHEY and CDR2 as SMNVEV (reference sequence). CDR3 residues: CASSQDRGSYEQYF. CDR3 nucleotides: TGTGCCAGCAGTCAGGACAGGGGCTCCTACGAGCAGTACTTC.

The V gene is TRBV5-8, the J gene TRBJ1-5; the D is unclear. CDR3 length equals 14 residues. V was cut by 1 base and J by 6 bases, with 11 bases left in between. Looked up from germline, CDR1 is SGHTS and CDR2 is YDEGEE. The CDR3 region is CASSLTPGSQPQHF. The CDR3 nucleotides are TGTGCCAGCAGCTTGACCCCGGGTTCTCAGCCCCAGCATTTT.